The sequence of this T cell receptor beta chain was determined in a study of T cells in Graves' hyperthyroidism and ophthalmopathy (dated by TCRdb to the late 2010s). Regarding the study in general: Peripheral blood was sampled at the time of initial diagnosis, prior to any treatment. To identify distinguishing TCR V-J signatures, a discovery cohort of about 95 patients was used, comprising some 45 with Graves' ophthalmopathy and 57 with stable Graves' hyperthyroidism. Prospective prediction of ophthalmopathy was tested in an independent validation cohort of 18 to 20 hyperthyroidism patients and 17 patients who later progressed to ophthalmopathy. The 85 to 100 discovery patients were randomly split 7:3 into training and test sets. In several Graves' hyperthyroidism patients, the study also compared T-cell repertoires from thyroid tissue with T-cell repertoires from blood. After blood sampling, hyperthyroidism patients were treated with methimazole at a starting dose of 30 mg daily, and ophthalmopathy patients were treated with high-dose intravenous methylprednisolone. According to the paper, TCR Vbeta CDR3 sequencing was carried out on 135 peripheral blood samples, which came from fewer than 50 ophthalmopathy, 75 to 80 hyperthyroidism and some 17 progressor patients. Overall study outcomes, separate from this receptor: Ophthalmopathy was separated from stable hyperthyroidism by a 13 V-J signature model, with about 86% sensitivity and 81% to 82% specificity obtained in cross-validation and 80%/75% obtained in testing. In validation, the model predicted progression to ophthalmopathy a median of around six months before onset, with approximately 71% sensitivity and about 72% specificity. No statistical method was used to set the sample size in advance, and investigators knew the group allocation. Most expanded thyroid clonotypes (frequency above 0.001) were also detected in blood, suggesting blood repertoires may reflect thyroid immune responses.

V lost 4 bases and J lost 4 bases; the stretch between them is 11 bases long. Spanning cysteine to phenylalanine, the CDR3 consists of 13 amino acids. Only CDR3 DNA remains: 39 bases, in frame from the first base. The germline V gene encodes CDR1 SGHRS and CDR2 YFSETQ. This clonotype occurred many times. Its antigen specificity is not known. Per-nucleotide qualities are absent, and no much larger clonotype sits a single base away. TCR beta CDR3 regions were amplified from RNA transcripts. The TCR CDR3 was subjected to a first round of RT-PCR using the HTBI primer set and the Qiagen OneStep RT-PCR kit. A second multiplex PCR round built the libraries, followed by size selection and purification. Libraries were sequenced paired-end with 100 bp reads on an Illumina HiSeq2000. From the authors' description of their analysis: SOAPnuke was used to process the raw data, removing reads that contained adapters or uncalled bases, had a mean Phred below 15, or lacked an exact match to the constant primer or identifier. High-quality paired reads were merged with COPE v1.2.5, and unique nucleotide sequences were defined as clonotypes. MiTCR v1.1 was used to align clonotypes to the IMGT TRBV, TRBD and TRBJ reference segments. Only V-J combinations with frequency above 0.0001, covering 99.2% of repertoires, were analysed. A TCS score was defined as the ratio of F50 (clonal expansion) to E x V (chaos), with BLOSUM62-based TCRdist applied between CDR3 peptides within each V-J. Welch's t-statistics and random forest reduced approximately 520 V-J features to some 14, which were used in a naive Bayes classifier (R e1071). Thyroid-blood repertoire similarity was quantified with the Morisita-Horn index. TCRdb cleaned the public reads at Q25 with fastp, built clones with MiXCR and kept in-frame beta chains. Each entry is one CDR3 protein sequence, shown with its most common DNA and genes. The V and J calls shown here were made by TCRdb, not taken from the authors' results. The sample table lists 600,000 to 800,000 distinct CDR3 sequences, 35% of them with a count of one. Around 30% of the sample belongs to the ten largest clones.

Stable Graves' hyperthyroidism was defined as the absence of progression to ophthalmopathy over 18 months of follow-up. Hyperthyroidism patients were aged 18 to 65 years and newly diagnosed, with disease duration of less than 2 months. Any patient with an uncontrolled infection, another autoimmune disease, pregnancy or lactation was excluded. Diagnoses relied on clinical symptoms, serum thyroxine and TRAb, thyroid ultrasound and orbital computed tomography. PBMCs were isolated from about 10 ml of fresh peripheral blood by Ficoll-Paque density gradient centrifugation. Trizol reagent was used to extract total RNA, and RNA quality was then checked on an Agilent 2100 Bioanalyzer.

The specimen sequenced was blood. This clonotype originated in a middle-aged woman with Graves' hyperthyroidism. The rearranged chain carries TRBV5-1 and TRBJ2-5; the D gene may be TRBD1 or TRBD2, since each aligns over 5 bases. Read as DNA, the sequence is TGCGCCAGCAGCCTCAAAGGGACAGAGACCCAGTACTTC. This sequence encodes CASSLKGTETQYF.